This T cell receptor beta chain is from a study of blood T cell repertoires in COVID-19. This clone showed up just once. The CDR3 is 13 residues long. The V segment lost 7 bases and the J segment 4 bases; nucleotides outside the gene matches: 5. Germline CDR1 and CDR2: LGHDT and YNNKEL (reference sequence). Per the original methods: Counts of nucleated cells, estimated from reference gene primer amplification, were obtained. Assay: immunoSEQ multiplex PCR; the TCRdb copy retains only in-frame clones and omits some. V, J and clone size are taken as reported in that table, and D and trimming were inferred from the DNA itself. The sample holds about 330,000 clones, over 80% seen once. Patients of the Seattle cohort, enrolled during active infection, were followed longitudinally.

Sequencing was done on a sample of peripheral blood. The chain links TRBV3-1 (or the pseudogene TRBV3-2) to TRBJ1-1; the match to TRBD1 covers 8 bases. The clonotype originates from a man in his thirties or forties with COVID-19, enrolled during active disease. This CDR3 is CASTGQGVTEAFF. The CDR3 region has the DNA TGTGCCAGCACAGGACAGGGTGTCACTGAAGCTTTCTTT.